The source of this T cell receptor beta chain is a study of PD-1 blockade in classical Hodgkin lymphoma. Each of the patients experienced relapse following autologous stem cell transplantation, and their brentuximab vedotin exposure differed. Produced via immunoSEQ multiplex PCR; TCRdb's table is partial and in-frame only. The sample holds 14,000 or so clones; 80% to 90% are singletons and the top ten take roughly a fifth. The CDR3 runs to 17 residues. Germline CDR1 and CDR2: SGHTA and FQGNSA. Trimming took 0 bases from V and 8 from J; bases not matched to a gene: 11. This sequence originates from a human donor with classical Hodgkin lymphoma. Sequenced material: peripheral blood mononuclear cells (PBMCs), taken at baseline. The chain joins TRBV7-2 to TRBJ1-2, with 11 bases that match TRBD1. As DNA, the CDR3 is TGTGCCAGCAGCTTAGCCCGCTCCGGGACAGGGGGTGGAGGCTACACCTTC. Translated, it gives CASSLARSGTGGGGYTF.